The TCR beta chain under discussion was sequenced for a study of blood T cell repertoires in COVID-19. On the study more broadly: The origin of the acute and convalescent COVID-19 samples was the United States, Italy and Spain. T cells, B-cell-depleted T cells, or PBMCs supplied cDNA or gDNA.

The CDR3 is 16 amino acids. V lost 4 bases to trimming and J lost 0 bases; unmatched junction nucleotides: 6. Germline V CDR1 and CDR2: LGHDT, YNNKEL (reference sequence). Authors' methods: Nucleated cell number was recorded as an estimate derived from reference gene primer amplification. The repertoire was sequenced with immunoSEQ multiplex PCR; TCRdb's copy has only in-frame clones and lacks some. V and J calls and clone size are copied from that table; D and trimming were computed from the DNA. The data contain 75,000 to 95,000 clones, around 74% of them seen just once; the ten biggest clones take up 5% to 5.5%.

The sequence derives from a woman of 80 years or more with active or convalescent COVID-19. Sequencing was done on a sample of peripheral blood. This sequence joins TRBV3-1 (or the pseudogene TRBV3-2) and TRBJ1-5; 7 bases agree with TRBD1. Here the CDR3 reads CASSPWDSDSNQPQHF. DNA for the CDR3: TGTGCCAGCAGCCCATGGGACAGTGATAGCAATCAGCCCCAGCATTTT.